This TCR beta chain was recovered during a study of blood T cells in healthy people across ages. Study findings and constraints: The recorded TCR beta diversity per million T cells decreased in a roughly linear manner with age. More naive CD4+ cells and higher diversity were found in long-lived than in aged donors. With donor CMV status unknown, expanded clonotype changes were possibly confounded.

The use of a sample-barcoded 5' primer and a J-beta primer mix characterized a second PCR of roughly 7 to 11 cycles. Samples each returned at least 2.5 million CDR3-containing paired-end reads. TCRdb re-called the 5' RACE reads through MiXCR, storing one row per CDR3 protein. This sample has around 1.5 million distinct CDR3 sequences, with approximately 32% found just once. This clonotype has at least ten counts. The antigen is not known. The length of the CDR3 is 18 residues. Germline lookup yields CDR1 ENHRY and CDR2 SYGVKD. V was trimmed by 0 bases and J by 2 bases, leaving 18 bases between them. The rearrangement links TRBV10-3 to TRBJ2-3; D is possibly TRBD2 (7 bases). Sequencing was done on a sample of blood. This TCR was sampled from a woman aged 30 to 39 in good health. CDR3 DNA: TGTGCCATCAGTGAGTCGAACGTAGGGAGGGGGAACACAGATACGCAGTATTTT. Amino acid sequence: CAISESNVGRGNTDTQYF.